The clone carrying this T cell receptor beta chain has ten or more counts. The antigen is undetermined. V lost 7 bases and J lost 0, with 11 bases in between. This CDR3 is 14 amino acids long. The V gene's germline CDR1 is SNHLY and CDR2 FYNNEI. Amplification targeted TCR beta CDR3 regions from RNA transcripts. A set of HTBI primers served as the primers for a first-round RT-PCR of the TCR CDR3. TCRdb redid the calling of the multiplex PCR reads with MiXCR, one entry per CDR3 protein. The repertoire holds around 370,000 distinct CDR3 sequences, around 20% seen once, with 40% in the top ten. The source of the sample is a study of T cells in Graves' hyperthyroidism and ophthalmopathy. Broader study findings: Blood held most thyroid clonotypes expanded above 0.001 frequency. Model output signaled ophthalmopathy a median approximately 6.2 months ahead of onset.

This receptor was taken from a man aged 18 to 30 with Graves' ophthalmopathy. This chain uses TRBV2 with TRBJ2-3; maybe TRBD2 (5 bases). Sequenced material: blood. The CDR3 DNA reads TGTGCCAGCATTCGGGATTCTAGCACAGATACGCAGTATTTT. This gives the protein CASIRDSSTDTQYF.